These 17 T cell receptor beta chains came from one sample sequenced in a study of PD-1 blockade in classical Hodgkin lymphoma. Every patient experienced relapse after autologous stem cell transplantation, and brentuximab vedotin exposure varied. Sequenced by immunoSEQ multiplex PCR; TCRdb stores in-frame clones only, minus some. The sample lists around 91,000 clones; roughly 79% were seen once. The sequencing used peripheral blood mononuclear cells (PBMCs), collected before the second cycle of nivolumab. All receptors derive from a human donor with classical Hodgkin lymphoma.

The chain links TRBV5-4 to TRBJ2-3; 13 bases map to TRBD2. This CDR3 has 15 residues. Germline V gene data show CDR1 as SGHNT and CDR2 as YYREEE (reference sequence). Trimming at V came to 4 bases and at J to 5 bases, leaving 4 bases not matched to a gene. CDR3 protein: CASSRTSGSEDTQYF. The CDR3 coding sequence is TGTGCCAGCAGCCGGACTAGCGGGAGTGAAGATACGCAGTATTTT.

This clone was seen a single time. The CDR3 nucleotides are TGTGCCAGCAGCCCGAGGGGGTTAGGGGAGGGCCTATCAGATACGCAGTATTTT. Its protein product is CASSPRGLGEGLSDTQYF. The V and J genes are TRBV9 and TRBJ2-3, with a tentative D call TRBD2 (7 bases). Germline V gene lookup returns CDR1 SGDLS and CDR2 YYNGEE. The CDR3 length is 18 residues. V lost 4 bases, J lost 4 bases, and 25 bases lay in between.

The chain links TRBV6-6 to TRBJ1-5; 7 bases are shared with TRBD1. Germline CDR1 reads MNHNY; CDR2 reads SVGAGI (reference sequence). The CDR3 loop spans 14 amino acids. The junction had 3 bases not matched to a gene; V was cut back by 5 bases and J by 2 bases. The CDR3 bases are TGTGCCAGCAGTACTGGACAGGGCAATCAGCCCCAGCATTTT. Translation: CASSTGQGNQPQHF.

The chain combines TRBV5-1 with TRBJ2-2; perhaps TRBD2 as D (5 bases). V was pared by 1 base and J by 3 bases, with 10 bases between. Per germline, CDR1 SGHRS and CDR2 YFSETQ. This CDR3 region has 15 residues. The CDR3 DNA reads as TGCGCCAGCAGCTTGAACCCGCGGGACACCGGGGAGCTGTTTTTT. Translated: CASSLNPRDTGELFF.

This chain links TRBV5-4 with TRBJ1-1; TRBD1 matches at 10 bases. The V gene end was trimmed by 3 bases and the J gene end by 1 base; junction bases not matched to a gene: 6. The CDR3 consists of 16 residues. Germline V gene lookup returns CDR1 SGHNT and CDR2 YYREEE (reference sequence). CDR3 sequence reads: CASSSRTGGGNTEAFF. In DNA, the CDR3 is TGTGCCAGCAGCTCGCGGACAGGGGGAGGGAACACTGAAGCTTTCTTT.

This clone was counted ten times or more. This chain joins TRBV4-2 and TRBJ2-1; perhaps TRBD1 as D (6 bases). In germline, CDR1 is LGHNA, CDR2 YNFKEQ. This CDR3 contains 13 residues. V gave up 0 bases and J gave up 10 bases, with 10 bases separating them. For the CDR3, the DNA is TGTGCCAGCAGCCAAGACCCCGGGACAGAGCAGTTCTTC. The encoded protein is CASSQDPGTEQFF.

There are a few counts of this clone. CDR3 nucleotides: TGTGCCAGCAGCCGGGACTGGGAGACCCAGTACTTC. It translates to CASSRDWETQYF. The chain couples TRBV7-9 to TRBJ2-5; D perhaps matches TRBD2 (6 bases). CDR1 and CDR2 (germline): SEHNR, FQNEAQ (reference sequence). The CDR3 runs to 12 residues. V lost 5 bases and J 5 bases, leaving 9 bases between the germline ends.

This clone occurred once. The chain couples TRBV7-6 to TRBJ2-3; D possibly corresponds to TRBD2 (5 bases). The germline V gene has CDR1 SGHVS and CDR2 FNYEAQ. Trimming removed 5 bases at V and 1 base at J, with 16 bases between. The CDR3 runs 16 residues. CDR3 protein: CASSRGLQSRTDTQYF. In DNA, the CDR3 is TGTGCCAGCAGCCGCGGACTCCAAAGCCGCACAGATACGCAGTATTTT.

V gene TRBV6-4 combines with J gene TRBJ2-3; D is unresolved. V was pared by 3 bases and J by 1 base, with 5 bases between. CDR3 length equals 13 residues. Germline loops: CDR1 MRHNA, CDR2 SNTAGT. As DNA, the CDR3 is TGTGCCAGCAGTGAACGGGGCACAGATACGCAGTATTTT. Amino acid sequence: CASSERGTDTQYF.

The chain uses TRBV29-1 and TRBJ2-3; D not resolved. The CDR3 is made up of 15 amino acids. Germline assignment: CDR1 SQVTM and CDR2 ANQGSEA. The V end lost 3 bases, the J end lost 2 bases, and 15 bases lay between the germline ends. In DNA, the CDR3 is TGCAGCGTTGACATTGGCGGTGCCCCCACAGATACGCAGTATTTT. This sequence encodes CSVDIGGAPTDTQYF.

The genes are TRBV7-2 and TRBJ2-5, with D perhaps matching TRBD2 (6 bases). The CDR3 is 14 amino acids. The V gene lost 4 bases and the J gene lost 4 bases, with 13 bases spanning the gap. Germline CDR1 is SGHTA and CDR2 is FQGNSA. The chain's CDR3 is CASSYGGAGETQYF. CDR3 DNA: TGTGCCAGCAGCTATGGAGGGGCGGGAGAGACCCAGTACTTC. The full variable domain, its missing parts supplied by reference TRBV7-2 and TRBJ2-5, is GAGVSQSPSNKVTEKGKDVELRCDPISGHTALYWYRQSLGQGLEFLIYFQGNSAPDKSGLPSDRFSAERTGGSVSTLTIQRTQQEDSAVYLCASSYGGAGETQYFGPGTRLLVL.

V is TRBV5-1 and J is TRBJ2-5, with D possibly being TRBD1 (6 bases). The germline V and J ends were trimmed by 4 bases and 1 base, with 17 bases remaining between them. Germline V gives CDR1 SGHRS, CDR2 YFSETQ. The CDR3 totals 16 residues. The CDR3 DNA sequence: TGCGCCAGCAGCCTCGGCAGGGGTCTAATCCAAGAGACCCAGTACTTC. It is translated as CASSLGRGLIQETQYF. The complete variable domain, with remaining parts taken from reference TRBV5-1 and TRBJ2-5, reads KAGVTQTPRYLIKTRGQQVTLSCSPISGHRSVSWYQQTPGQGLQFLFEYFSETQRNKGNFPGRFSGRQFSNSRSEMNVSTLELGDSALYLCASSLGRGLIQETQYFGPGTRLLVL.

The gene calls are TRBV5-4 and TRBJ2-3; 7 nucleotides line up with TRBD2. This CDR3 has 16 residues. Germline trimming cut 2 bases from V and 6 bases from J; bases unmatched to any gene: 12. Germline CDR1 and CDR2: SGHNT and YYREEE (reference sequence). The CDR3 DNA is TGTGCCAGCAGCTTCGATCGCACGGGAGGAATGGATACGCAGTATTTT. Protein sequence: CASSFDRTGGMDTQYF.

The chain recombines TRBV2 with TRBJ1-5, with D possibly being TRBD1 (5 bases). This CDR3 region has 15 residues. Per the germline V gene, CDR1 is SNHLY and CDR2 is FYNNEI. Trimming took off 3 bases at V and 4 bases at J, with 13 bases between the two ends. DNA of the CDR3: TGTGCCAGCAGTGAGTCAGGGATACAAAATCAGCCCCAGCATTTT. The encoded protein is CASSESGIQNQPQHF. Full variable domain (remainder filled in from reference TRBV2 and TRBJ1-5): EPEVTQTPSHQVTQMGQEVILRCVPISNHLYFYWYRQILGQKVEFLVSFYNNEISEKSEIFDDQFSVERPDGSNFTLKIRSTKLEDSAMYFCASSESGIQNQPQHFGDGTRLSIL.

J is TRBJ2-1 and V is TRBV29-1; TRBD2 matches 12 bases. CDR3 length: 14 amino acids. CDR1 SQVTM and CDR2 ANQGSEA come from the germline V gene. The V and J ends lost 6 bases and 9 bases, in that order; junction bases with no gene match: 9. The DNA of the CDR3 is TGCAGCGTCGAACTAGCGGGAGGCCCTTTTGAGCAGTTCTTC. As protein: CSVELAGGPFEQFF.

The sample holds one count of this clone. This chain connects TRBV28 to TRBJ2-7; D gene uncertain. The CDR3 has 13 residues. Trimming removed 4 bases at V and 5 bases at J, with 12 bases between. CDR1 MDHEN and CDR2 SYDVKM come from the germline V gene. The CDR3 here is CASSSLPTNEQYF. The DNA of the CDR3 is TGTGCCAGCAGTTCCCTACCTACTAACGAGCAGTACTTC.

V and J are TRBV27 and TRBJ2-1, with TRBD1 as a possible D gene (6 bases). The length of the CDR3 is 13 residues. CDR1 and CDR2 (germline): MNHEY, SMNVEV (reference sequence). Trimming left V 5 bases short and J 5 bases short, with 10 bases between. The CDR3 DNA follows: TGTGCCAGCAGTGTGACAGGTCACAATGAGCAGTTCTTC. It yields the protein CASSVTGHNEQFF.